This entry lists 15 T cell receptor beta chains sequenced from one sample in a study of blood T cell repertoires in COVID-19. Profiling relied on immunoSEQ multiplex PCR, and the TCRdb table lists in-frame clones only, not all of them. The sample records hundreds of thousands of clones, 90% to 95% being singletons. The specimen was peripheral blood. All receptors come from a woman aged 18-30 years who had recovered from COVID-19.

The chain uses TRBV6-5 and TRBJ2-2, with TRBD1 identical over 9 bases. Germline CDR1 reads MNHEY; CDR2 reads SVGAGI. CDR3 length equals 14 residues. Trimming cost V 6 bases and J 3 bases; bases outside gene matches: 2. CDR3 DNA: TGTGCCAGCAGCGACAGGGGGTACACCGGGGAGCTGTTTTTT. It encodes CASSDRGYTGELFF.

J is TRBJ1-6 and V is TRBV5-1, with 8 bases fitting TRBD1. Germline CDR1 reads SGHRS; CDR2 reads YFSETQ. V was pared by 0 bases and J by 2 bases, with 4 bases of the junction left unmatched. This CDR3 spans 17 amino acids. The CDR3 loop reads CASSLGQGRAYNSPLHF. The CDR3 DNA is TGCGCCAGCAGCTTGGGACAGGGGAGGGCCTATAATTCACCCCTCCACTTT.

About this clone: Within the sample, other DNA sequences also encode this same CDR3. The J gene is TRBJ1-5, the V gene TRBV7-2, with D uncertain. V gave up 2 bases and J gave up 2 bases, with 7 bases separating them. Germline CDR1 and CDR2: SGHTA and FQGNSA. The CDR3 sequence is 14 residues long. CDR3 amino acids: CASSLRQGNQPQHF. The CDR3 coding sequence is TGTGCCAGCAGCTTAAGGCAGGGCAATCAGCCCCAGCATTTT.

The chain uses TRBV12-3 or TRBV12-4 and TRBJ1-1; possible D gene TRBD1, 5 bases. Trimming removed 1 base from V and 10 bases from J, with 10 bases in between. The CDR3 is 12 residues long. The CDR3 DNA reads as TGTGCCAGCAGTTTAGGGGTGGGGGGAGCTTTCTTT. Its protein is CASSLGVGGAFF.

The gene calls are TRBV27 and TRBJ1-1; TRBD1 aligns across 9 bases. Germline V CDR1 and CDR2: MNHEY, SMNVEV (reference sequence). V lost 3 bases to trimming and J lost 3 bases; unmatched junction nucleotides: 14. This CDR3 contains 18 residues. DNA for the CDR3: TGTGCCAGCAGTTTTAGTGTACAGGGGGCGCGTGGGGACACTGAAGCTTTCTTT. Its translation: CASSFSVQGARGDTEAFF.

The chain has TRBV30 and TRBJ2-1; 8 nucleotides line up with TRBD2. Germline-derived CDR1 and CDR2 are GTSNPN and SVGIG (reference sequence). J lost 9 bases, V lost 6 bases, and 10 bases had no gene match. The CDR3 runs to 13 residues. This chain's CDR3 is CACTVPAGVEQFF. In DNA, the CDR3 is TGTGCCTGTACCGTACCAGCGGGAGTTGAGCAGTTCTTC.

The V gene is TRBV6-5, the J gene TRBJ2-4; TRBD2 aligns across 9 bases. Germline lookup yields CDR1 MNHEY and CDR2 SVGAGI. The CDR3 loop spans 13 amino acids. The ends lost 6 bases at V and 5 bases at J; junction bases unmatched: 2. CDR3 DNA sequence: TGTGCCAGCAGGGTAGCGGGAGAAAACATTCAGTACTTC. Translating it yields CASRVAGENIQYF.

The chain carries TRBV19 and TRBJ2-2; tentatively, D is TRBD2 (7 bases). CDR3 length equals 17 residues. V dropped 7 bases and J dropped 0 bases, with 18 bases sitting between them. Germline V gives CDR1 LNHDA, CDR2 SQIVND (reference sequence). The CDR3: CASTPWGGPANTGELFF. CDR3 nucleotides: TGTGCCAGTACCCCTTGGGGGGGGCCTGCGAACACCGGGGAGCTGTTTTTT.

The chain recombines TRBV30 with TRBJ1-5; D is ambiguous. CDR1 GTSNPN and CDR2 SVGIG come from the germline V gene (reference sequence). The CDR3 covers 14 residues. With 1 base removed from V and 4 bases from J, the gap between germline ends came to 11 bases. CDR3 protein: CAWSAVGENQPQHF. The CDR3 coding sequence is TGTGCCTGGAGTGCAGTGGGCGAAAATCAGCCCCAGCATTTT.

The V call is TRBV27, the J call TRBJ1-1; unclear D gene. This CDR3 is 14 amino acids long. The germline V and J ends were trimmed by 5 bases and 3 bases, with 13 bases remaining between them. Germline CDR1 and CDR2: MNHEY and SMNVEV (reference sequence). The CDR3: CASSPRTVYTEAFF. CDR3 nucleotides: TGTGCCAGCAGTCCAAGAACAGTATACACTGAAGCTTTCTTT.

This clone was seen just once. The chain joins TRBV11-3 to TRBJ2-5; 7 bases align to TRBD1. The CDR3 runs 16 residues. Germline V gene data show CDR1 as SGHNT and CDR2 as YENEEA. Losses at the gene ends were 5 bases for V and 0 bases for J; bases not matched to a gene: 9. The CDR3 protein is CASSLRETGYQETQYF. The CDR3 DNA sequence: TGTGCCAGCAGCCTCCGCGAGACAGGGTACCAAGAGACCCAGTACTTC.

V and J are TRBV5-8 and TRBJ2-1, with D uncertain. Germline CDR1 SGHTS, CDR2 YDEGEE. Deletions cut 0 bases from V and 0 bases from J, with 13 bases between. CDR3 size: 17 residues. The CDR3 DNA follows: TGTGCCAGCAGCTTGGGTGCGGCCACTCGCTCCTACAATGAGCAGTTCTTC. Translated: CASSLGAATRSYNEQFF.

V usage is TRBV11-2 and J usage is TRBJ2-1, with TRBD2 matching over 9 bases. This CDR3 spans 16 amino acids. Unmatched junction bases numbered 10, after V lost 1 base and J lost 9 bases. Germline assignment: CDR1 SGHAT and CDR2 FQNNGV. CDR3 coding DNA: TGTGCCAGCAGCTTAGGAGATAGCGGGAGAATTATTGAGCAGTTCTTC. It translates to CASSLGDSGRIIEQFF.

The J gene is TRBJ2-1, the V gene TRBV5-1, with 9 nucleotides matching TRBD2. Germline CDR1 is SGHRS and CDR2 is YFSETQ. Losses at the gene ends were 5 bases for V and 10 bases for J; bases not matched to a gene: 7. The CDR3 runs 13 residues. The CDR3 sequence: CASRKGLAREQFF. The CDR3 coding sequence is TGCGCCAGCAGAAAGGGACTAGCTCGGGAGCAGTTCTTC.

This chain uses TRBV5-6 with TRBJ1-5; 8 bases line up with TRBD1. CDR3 length equals 15 residues. Trimming took 6 bases from V and 3 from J; bases not matched to a gene: 8. CDR1 and CDR2 from the germline V gene are SGHDT and YYEEEE. The CDR3 protein is CASNSGTGANQPQHF. The CDR3 DNA reads as TGTGCCAGCAACTCCGGGACAGGTGCCAATCAGCCCCAGCATTTT.